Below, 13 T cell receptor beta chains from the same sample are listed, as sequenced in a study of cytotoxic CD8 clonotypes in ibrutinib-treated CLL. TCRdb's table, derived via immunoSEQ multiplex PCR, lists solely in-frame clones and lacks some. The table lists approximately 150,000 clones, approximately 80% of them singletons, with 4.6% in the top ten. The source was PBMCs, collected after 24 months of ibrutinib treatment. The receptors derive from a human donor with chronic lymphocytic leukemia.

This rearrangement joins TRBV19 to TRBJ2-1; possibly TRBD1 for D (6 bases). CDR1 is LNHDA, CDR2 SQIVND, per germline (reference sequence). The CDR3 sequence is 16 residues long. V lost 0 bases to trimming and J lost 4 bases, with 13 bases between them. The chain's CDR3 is CASSIDGGSIYNEQFF. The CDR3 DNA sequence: TGTGCCAGTAGTATAGATGGGGGCAGCATTTACAATGAGCAGTTCTTC.

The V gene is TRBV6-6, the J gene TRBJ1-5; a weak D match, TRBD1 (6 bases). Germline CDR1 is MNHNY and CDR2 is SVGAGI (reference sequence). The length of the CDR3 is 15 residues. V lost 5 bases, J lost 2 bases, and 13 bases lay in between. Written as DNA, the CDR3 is TGTGCCAGCAGTGACAGGACTTACGGCAATCAGCCCCAGCATTTT. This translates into CASSDRTYGNQPQHF.

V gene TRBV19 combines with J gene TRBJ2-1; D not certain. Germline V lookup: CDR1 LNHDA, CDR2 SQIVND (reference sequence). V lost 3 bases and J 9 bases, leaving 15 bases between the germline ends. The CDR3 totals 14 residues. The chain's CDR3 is CASSIIPMGGEQFF. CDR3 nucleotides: TGTGCCAGTAGTATTATCCCGATGGGTGGTGAGCAGTTCTTC.

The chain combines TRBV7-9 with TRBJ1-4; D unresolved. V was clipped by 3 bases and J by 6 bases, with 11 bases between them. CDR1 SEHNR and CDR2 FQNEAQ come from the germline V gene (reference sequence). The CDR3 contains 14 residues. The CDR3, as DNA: TGTGCCAGCAGCTTTGCCGGGTTTTATGAAAAACTGTTTTTT. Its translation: CASSFAGFYEKLFF.

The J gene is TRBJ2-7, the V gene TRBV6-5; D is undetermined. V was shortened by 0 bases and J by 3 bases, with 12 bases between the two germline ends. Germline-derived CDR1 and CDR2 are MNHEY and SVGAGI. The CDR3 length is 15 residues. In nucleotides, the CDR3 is TGTGCCAGCAGTTACTCGTGGGCAGAAGGCTACGAGCAGTACTTC. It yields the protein CASSYSWAEGYEQYF.

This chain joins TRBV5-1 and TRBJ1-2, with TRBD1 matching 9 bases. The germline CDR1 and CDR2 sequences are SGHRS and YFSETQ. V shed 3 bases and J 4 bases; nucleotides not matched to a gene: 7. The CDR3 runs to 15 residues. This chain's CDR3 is CASSSQGALGYGYTF. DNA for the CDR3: TGCGCCAGCAGCTCACAGGGGGCGCTGGGCTATGGCTACACCTTC.

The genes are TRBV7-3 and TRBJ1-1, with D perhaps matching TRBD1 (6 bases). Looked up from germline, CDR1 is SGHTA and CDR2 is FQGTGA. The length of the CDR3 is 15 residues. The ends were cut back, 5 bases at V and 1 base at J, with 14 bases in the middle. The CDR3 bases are TGTGCCAGCAGCGTATCAGGGGCCGAGAACACTGAAGCTTTCTTT. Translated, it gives CASSVSGAENTEAFF.

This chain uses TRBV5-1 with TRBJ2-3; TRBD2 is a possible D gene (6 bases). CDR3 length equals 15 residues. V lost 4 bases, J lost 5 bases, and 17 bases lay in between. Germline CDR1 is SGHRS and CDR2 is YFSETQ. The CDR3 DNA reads TGCGCCAGCAGCCGGGGGTCTCTTTTGGAAGATACGCAGTATTTT. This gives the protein CASSRGSLLEDTQYF.

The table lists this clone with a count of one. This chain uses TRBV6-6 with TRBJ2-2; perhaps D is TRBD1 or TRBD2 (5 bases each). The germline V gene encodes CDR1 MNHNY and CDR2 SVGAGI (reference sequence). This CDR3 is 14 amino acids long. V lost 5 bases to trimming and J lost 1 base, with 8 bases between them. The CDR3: CASSQRGNTGELFF. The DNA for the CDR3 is TGTGCCAGCAGTCAGAGGGGGAACACCGGGGAGCTGTTTTTT.

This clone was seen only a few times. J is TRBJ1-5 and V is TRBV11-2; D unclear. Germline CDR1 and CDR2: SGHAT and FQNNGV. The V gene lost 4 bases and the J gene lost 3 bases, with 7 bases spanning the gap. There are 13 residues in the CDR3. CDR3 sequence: CASSSYTNQPQHF. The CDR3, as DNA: TGTGCCAGCAGCTCGTATACCAATCAGCCCCAGCATTTT.

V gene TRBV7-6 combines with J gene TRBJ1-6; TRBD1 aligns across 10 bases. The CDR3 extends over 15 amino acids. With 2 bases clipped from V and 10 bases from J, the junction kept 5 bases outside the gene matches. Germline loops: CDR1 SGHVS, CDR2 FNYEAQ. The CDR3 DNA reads TGTGCCAGCAGCTTAAGACAGGGGGCCACGTCACCCCTCCACTTT. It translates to CASSLRQGATSPLHF.

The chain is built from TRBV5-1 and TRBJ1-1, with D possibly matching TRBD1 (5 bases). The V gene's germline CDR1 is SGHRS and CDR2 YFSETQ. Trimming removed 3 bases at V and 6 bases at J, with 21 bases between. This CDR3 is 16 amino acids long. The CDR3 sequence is CASSSGHSPPDSEAFF. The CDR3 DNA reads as TGCGCCAGCAGCTCCGGACACTCCCCGCCGGACTCTGAAGCTTTCTTT.

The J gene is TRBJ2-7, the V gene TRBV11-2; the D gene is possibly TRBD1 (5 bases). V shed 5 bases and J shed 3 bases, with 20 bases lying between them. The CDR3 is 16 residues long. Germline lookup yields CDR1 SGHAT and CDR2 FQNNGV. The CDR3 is CASSPRLGGRDYEQYF. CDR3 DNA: TGTGCCAGCAGCCCCCGGCTTGGTGGCAGGGACTACGAGCAGTACTTC.